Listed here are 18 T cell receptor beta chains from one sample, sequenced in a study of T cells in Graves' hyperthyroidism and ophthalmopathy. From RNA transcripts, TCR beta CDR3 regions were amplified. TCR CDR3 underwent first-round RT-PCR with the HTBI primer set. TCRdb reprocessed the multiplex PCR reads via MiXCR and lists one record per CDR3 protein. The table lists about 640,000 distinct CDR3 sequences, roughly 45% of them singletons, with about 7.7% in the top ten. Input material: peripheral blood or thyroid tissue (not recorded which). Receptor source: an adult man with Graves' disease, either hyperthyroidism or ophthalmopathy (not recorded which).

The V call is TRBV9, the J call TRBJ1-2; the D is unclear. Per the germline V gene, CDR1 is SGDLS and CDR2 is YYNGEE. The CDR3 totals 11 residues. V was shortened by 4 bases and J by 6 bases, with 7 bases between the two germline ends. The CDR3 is CASSQVNGYTF. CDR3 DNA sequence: TGTGCCAGCAGCCAAGTGAATGGCTACACCTTC.

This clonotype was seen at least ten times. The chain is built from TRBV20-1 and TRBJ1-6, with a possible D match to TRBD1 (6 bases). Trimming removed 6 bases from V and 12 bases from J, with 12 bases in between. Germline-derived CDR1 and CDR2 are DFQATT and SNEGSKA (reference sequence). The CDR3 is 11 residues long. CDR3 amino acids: CSATGNGPLHF. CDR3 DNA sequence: TGCAGTGCCACAGGGAACGGACCCCTCCACTTT.

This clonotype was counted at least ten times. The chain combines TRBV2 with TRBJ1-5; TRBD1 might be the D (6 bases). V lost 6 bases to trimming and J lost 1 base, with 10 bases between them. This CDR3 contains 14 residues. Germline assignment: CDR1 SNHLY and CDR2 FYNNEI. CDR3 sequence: CASSEQGSNQPQHF. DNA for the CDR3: TGTGCCAGCAGCGAGCAGGGGAGCAATCAGCCCCAGCATTTT.

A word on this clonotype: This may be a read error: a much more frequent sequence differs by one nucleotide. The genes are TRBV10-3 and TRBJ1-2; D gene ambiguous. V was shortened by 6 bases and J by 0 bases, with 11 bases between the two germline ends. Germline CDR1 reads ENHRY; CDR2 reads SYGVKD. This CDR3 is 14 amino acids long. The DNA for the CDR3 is TGTGCCATCAGCCCTGACGGGGCTAACTATGGCTACACCTTC. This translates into CAISPDGANYGYTF.

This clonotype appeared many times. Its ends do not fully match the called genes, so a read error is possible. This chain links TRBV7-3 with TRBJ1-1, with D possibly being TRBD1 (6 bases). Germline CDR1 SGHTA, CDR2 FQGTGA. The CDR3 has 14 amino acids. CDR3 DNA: TGTGCCAGCAGCCTAACAGGGTCCTTCACTGAAGCTTTCTTT. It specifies CASSLTGSFTEAFF.

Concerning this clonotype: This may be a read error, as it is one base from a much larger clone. This chain's CDR3 is CASSGSGKGTQYF. The CDR3, as DNA: TGTGCCAGCAGTGGCTCGGGGAAAGGGACCCAGTACTTC. The chain uses TRBV2 and TRBJ2-5; D possibly corresponds to TRBD2 (5 bases). Trimming shortened V by 4 bases and J by 7 bases, and 13 bases separated the two germline ends. The CDR3 extends over 13 amino acids. The germline CDR1 and CDR2 sequences are SNHLY and FYNNEI.

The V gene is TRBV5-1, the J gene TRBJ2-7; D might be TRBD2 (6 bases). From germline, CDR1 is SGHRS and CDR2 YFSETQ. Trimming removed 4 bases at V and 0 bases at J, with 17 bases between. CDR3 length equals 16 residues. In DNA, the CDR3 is TGCGCCAGCAGCACCGGGACTGTCCAACTCTCCTACGAGCAGTACTTC. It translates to CASSTGTVQLSYEQYF. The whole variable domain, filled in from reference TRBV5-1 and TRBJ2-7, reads KAGVTQTPRYLIKTRGQQVTLSCSPISGHRSVSWYQQTPGQGLQFLFEYFSETQRNKGNFPGRFSGRQFSNSRSEMNVSTLELGDSALYLCASSTGTVQLSYEQYFGPGTRLTVT.

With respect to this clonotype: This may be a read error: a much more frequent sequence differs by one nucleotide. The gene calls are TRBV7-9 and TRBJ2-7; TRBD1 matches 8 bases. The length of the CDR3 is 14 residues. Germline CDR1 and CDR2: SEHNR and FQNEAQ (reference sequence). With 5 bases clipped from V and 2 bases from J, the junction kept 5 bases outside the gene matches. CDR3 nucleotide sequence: TGTGCCAGCAGCAAAGGGACAGGTACCTACGAGCAGTACTTC. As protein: CASSKGTGTYEQYF.

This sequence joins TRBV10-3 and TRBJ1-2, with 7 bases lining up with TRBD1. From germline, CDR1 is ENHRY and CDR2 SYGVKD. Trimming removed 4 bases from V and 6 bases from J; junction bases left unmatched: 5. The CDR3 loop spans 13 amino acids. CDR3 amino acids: CAISGDRDHGYTF. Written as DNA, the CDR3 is TGTGCCATCAGTGGAGACAGGGATCATGGCTACACCTTC.

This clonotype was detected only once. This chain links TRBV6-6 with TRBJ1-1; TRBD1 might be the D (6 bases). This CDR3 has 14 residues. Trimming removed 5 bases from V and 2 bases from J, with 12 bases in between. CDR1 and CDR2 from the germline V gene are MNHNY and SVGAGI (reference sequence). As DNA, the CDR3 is TGTGCCAGCAGTAGGGACAACCGAAACACTGAAGCTTTCTTT. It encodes CASSRDNRNTEAFF.

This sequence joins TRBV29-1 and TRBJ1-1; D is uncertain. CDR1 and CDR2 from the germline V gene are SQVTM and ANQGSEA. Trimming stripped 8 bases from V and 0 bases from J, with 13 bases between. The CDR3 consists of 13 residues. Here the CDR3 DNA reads TGCAGCTGGCTGAGGGTGGTGAACACTGAAGCTTTCTTT. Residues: CSWLRVVNTEAFF.

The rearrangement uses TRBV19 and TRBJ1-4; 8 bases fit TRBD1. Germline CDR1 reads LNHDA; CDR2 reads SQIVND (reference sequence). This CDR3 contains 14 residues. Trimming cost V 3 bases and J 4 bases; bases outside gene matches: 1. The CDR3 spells CASSMGQVNEKLFF. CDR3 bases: TGTGCCAGTAGTATGGGACAGGTTAATGAAAAACTGTTTTTT. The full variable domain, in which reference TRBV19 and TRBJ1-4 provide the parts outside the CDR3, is DGGITQSPKYLFRKEGQNVTLSCEQNLNHDAMYWYRQDPGQGLRLIYYSQIVNDFQKGDIAEGYSVSREKKESFPLTVTSAQKNPTAFYLCASSMGQVNEKLFFGSGTQLSVL.

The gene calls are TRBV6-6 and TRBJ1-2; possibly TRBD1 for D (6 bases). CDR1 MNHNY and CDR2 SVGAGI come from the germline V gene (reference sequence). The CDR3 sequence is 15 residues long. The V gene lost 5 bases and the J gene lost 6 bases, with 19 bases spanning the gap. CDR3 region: CASSDFRSGVNGYTF. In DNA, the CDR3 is TGTGCCAGCAGTGATTTTCGTTCAGGGGTAAATGGCTACACCTTC.

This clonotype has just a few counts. The CDR3 sequence: CASSPVANTGELFF. CDR3 bases: TGTGCCAGTTCCCCAGTAGCTAACACCGGGGAGCTGTTTTTT. This rearrangement joins TRBV19 to TRBJ2-2; D is unresolved. Trimming stripped 8 bases from V and 2 bases from J, with 12 bases between. From germline, CDR1 is LNHDA and CDR2 SQIVND (reference sequence). This CDR3 has 14 residues.

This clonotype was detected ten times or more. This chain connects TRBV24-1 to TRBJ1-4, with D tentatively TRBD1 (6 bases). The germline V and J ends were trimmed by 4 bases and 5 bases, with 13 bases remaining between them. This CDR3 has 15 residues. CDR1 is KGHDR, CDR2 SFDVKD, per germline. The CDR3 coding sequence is TGTGCCACCAGTGACCCCAGGGGATCAAATGAAAAACTGTTTTTT. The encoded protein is CATSDPRGSNEKLFF.

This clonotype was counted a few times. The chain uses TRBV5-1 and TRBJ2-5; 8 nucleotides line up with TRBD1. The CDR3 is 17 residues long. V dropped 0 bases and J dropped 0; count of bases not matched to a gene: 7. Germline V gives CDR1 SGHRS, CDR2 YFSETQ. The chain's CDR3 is CASSLGDRGLYQETQYF. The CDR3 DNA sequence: TGCGCCAGCAGCTTGGGCGACAGGGGACTGTACCAAGAGACCCAGTACTTC.

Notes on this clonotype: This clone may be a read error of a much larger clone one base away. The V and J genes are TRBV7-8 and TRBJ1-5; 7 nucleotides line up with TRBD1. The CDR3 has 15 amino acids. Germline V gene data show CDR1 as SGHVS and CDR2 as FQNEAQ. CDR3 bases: TGTGTCAGCAGCCTCAGACAGGGCTTCAATCAGCCCCAGCATTTT. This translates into CVSSLRQGFNQPQHF.

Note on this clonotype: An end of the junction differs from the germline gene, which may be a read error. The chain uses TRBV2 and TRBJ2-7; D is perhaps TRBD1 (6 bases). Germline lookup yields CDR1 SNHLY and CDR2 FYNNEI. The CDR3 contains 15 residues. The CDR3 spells CASSPTGMRSYGQYF. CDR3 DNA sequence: TGTGCCAGCAGCCCTACAGGGATGAGGTCCTACGGGCAGTACTTC.